Following are 5 T cell receptor beta chains from one sample sequenced in a study of T-cell reconstitution after alpha-beta-depleted transplantation in children. For TCRbeta, the library was prepared with unique molecular identifiers. TCRdb recomputed calls from the PCR reads with MiXCR, one row per CDR3 protein. The profile shows about 360,000 distinct CDR3 sequences, more than 10% of them singletons. This specimen consisted of PBMCs, obtained from the stem cell graft. The receptors originated from a human donor who donated a stem cell graft to a child with Fanconi anemia.

The rearrangement joins TRBV7-2 to TRBJ2-7, with D maybe TRBD1 (6 bases). The CDR3 totals 15 residues. Germline V gene lookup returns CDR1 SGHTA and CDR2 FQGNSA. V lost 5 bases and J lost 3, with 17 bases in between. The CDR3 bases are TGTGCCAGCAGCCGTAGACAGGCCCGTGGCTACGAGCAGTACTTC. Its protein product is CASSRRQARGYEQYF.

The V call is TRBV5-1, the J call TRBJ1-3; 9 nucleotides line up with TRBD1. The CDR3 length is 17 residues. Germline V CDR1 and CDR2: SGHRS, YFSETQ. The V segment lost 5 bases and the J segment 4 bases; nucleotides outside the gene matches: 13. CDR3 sequence reads: CASSTGTGLISGNTIYF. In nucleotides, the CDR3 is TGCGCCAGCAGTACCGGGACAGGGTTGATTTCCGGAAACACCATATATTTT. Full variable domain (missing parts from reference TRBV5-1 and TRBJ1-3): KAGVTQTPRYLIKTRGQQVTLSCSPISGHRSVSWYQQTPGQGLQFLFEYFSETQRNKGNFPGRFSGRQFSNSRSEMNVSTLELGDSALYLCASSTGTGLISGNTIYFGEGSWLTVV.

The rearrangement joins TRBV25-1 to TRBJ1-1; D not resolved. The germline CDR1 and CDR2 sequences are MGHDK and SYGVNS. Trimming shortened V by 6 bases and J by 0 bases, and 17 bases separated the two germline ends. CDR3 length: 16 residues. CDR3 region: CASRATVPNLNTEAFF. CDR3 coding DNA: TGTGCCAGCAGGGCAACAGTCCCTAACTTGAACACTGAAGCTTTCTTT. The complete variable domain, with remaining parts taken from reference TRBV25-1 and TRBJ1-1, reads EADIYQTPRYLVIGTGKKITLECSQTMGHDKMYWYQQDPGMELHLIHYSYGVNSTEKGDLSSESTVSRIRTEHFPLTLESARPSHTSQYLCASRATVPNLNTEAFFGQGTRLTVV.

V is TRBV27 and J is TRBJ1-1, with 8 bases fitting TRBD1. This CDR3 spans 15 amino acids. Germline V gene data show CDR1 as MNHEY and CDR2 as SMNVEV (reference sequence). The J segment lost 6 bases and the V segment lost 8 bases, leaving 14 bases of the junction unmatched. In nucleotides, the CDR3 is TGTGCCAGCTGTCAAGGCAGGGGGCGCGACGCTGAAGCTTTCTTT. Amino acid sequence: CASCQGRGRDAEAFF.

This clonotype has a handful of counts. The rearrangement links TRBV6-2 or TRBV6-3 to TRBJ2-1, with D perhaps matching TRBD2 (5 bases). Germline values: CDR1 MNHEY, CDR2 SVGEGT. V gave up 11 bases and J gave up 0 bases, with 14 bases separating them. The CDR3 loop spans 14 amino acids. CDR3 amino acids: CAAKRGDSYNEQFF. In nucleotides, the CDR3 is TGTGCCGCGAAACGGGGAGACTCCTACAATGAGCAGTTCTTC.